Included here is one T cell receptor (beta chain) sequence, with context. Its antigen is not identified. These data are taken from a study of T cell responses to AZD1222 COVID-19 vaccine. Study results and limitations: Donors were largely white British and mainly female; clonal diversity was possibly underestimated. None of the repertoires were sampled until the peak T cell response had passed. Across the whole spike, CD4 TCRs peaked at regions 160-218 and 743-854.

Here immunoSEQ multiplex PCR was the method, and the copy in TCRdb shows in-frame clones only, minus some. The sample comprises 150,000 or so clones, about 90% of which are singletons, and over 3% rests with the top ten. Deletions cut 4 bases from V and 8 bases from J, with 14 bases between. The CDR3 is 14 residues long. Germline-derived CDR1 and CDR2 are MGHDK and SYGVNS. The sequenced sample was peripheral blood, obtained 28 days after the second AZD1222 dose. The sequence derives from an adult who received the AZD1222 COVID-19 vaccine. V and J are TRBV25-1 and TRBJ2-2, with D possibly matching TRBD1 (5 bases). The CDR3 loop is CASSADNRWGELFF. The CDR3 DNA is TGTGCCAGCAGTGCCGACAACAGGTGGGGGGAGCTGTTTTTT.